These 20 T cell receptor beta chains were all obtained from the same sample, sequenced in a study of human T cells and chemical hapten exposure. TCRdb analysed the RACE reads with MiXCR anew, one entry per CDR3 protein. This table holds under 90,000 distinct CDR3 sequences, 8.5% to 9% found once. As for time point: patch test 2, 6 weeks after DPC sensitization. Treatment indicated: therapeutic diphenylcyclopropenone sensitization with weekly scalp DPC. The sample here was whole blood, taken in connection with sensitization to the hapten diphenylcyclopropenone (DPC). The receptors originated from a woman aged 50 to 60 with alopecia areata. Some clones in this sample may be carry-over from other donors' samples.

This clonotype has a handful of counts. The chain combines TRBV20-1 with TRBJ2-3; D gene uncertain. Germline V gene data show CDR1 as DFQATT and CDR2 as SNEGSKA (reference sequence). V was shortened by 2 bases and J by 7 bases, with 4 bases between the two germline ends. This CDR3 has 10 residues. The CDR3 DNA is TGCAGTGCTAGACATAATACGCAGTATTTT. The encoded protein is CSARHNTQYF.

This clonotype has just a few counts. The chain combines TRBV5-4 with TRBJ2-7; TRBD2 aligns across 9 bases. V was clipped by 4 bases and J by 7 bases; unmatched bases: 18. CDR3 length: 17 residues. Germline V CDR1 and CDR2: SGHNT, YYREEE (reference sequence). The CDR3 DNA sequence: TGTGCCAGCAGCCAGGGTAGCGGGGGAGCCGTACGAAGGGAGCAGTACTTC. It translates to CASSQGSGGAVRREQYF. The variable domain in full, completed from reference TRBV5-4 and TRBJ2-7, reads ETGVTQSPTHLIKTRGQQVTLRCSSQSGHNTVSWYQQALGQGPQFIFQYYREEENGRGNFPPRFSGLQFPNYSSELNVNALELDDSALYLCASSQGSGGAVRREQYFGPGTRLTVT.

This clonotype was counted a few times. The CDR3 DNA reads as TGTGCCAGCAACCAACCCTCTTGGGACAGGGGGGGCTATGGCTACACCTTC. This translates into CASNQPSWDRGGYGYTF. The chain recombines TRBV28 with TRBJ1-2; TRBD1 matches at 11 bases. The junction had 14 bases not matched to a gene; V was cut back by 7 bases and J by 4 bases. The CDR3 has 17 amino acids. The germline V gene encodes CDR1 MDHEN and CDR2 SYDVKM.

The chain uses TRBV4-1 and TRBJ1-5, with D perhaps matching TRBD1 (6 bases). V lost 6 bases, J lost 5 bases, and 17 bases lay in between. CDR3 length equals 15 residues. Germline V gene sequence: CDR1 MGHRA, CDR2 YSYEKL. The CDR3: CASSHRVGGDQPQHF. Written as DNA, the CDR3 is TGCGCCAGCAGTCACAGGGTAGGGGGAGATCAGCCCCAGCATTTT.

The chain employs TRBV6-6 and TRBJ2-3; D gene ambiguous. V dropped 5 bases and J dropped 2 bases, with 14 bases sitting between them. CDR1 and CDR2 from the germline V gene are MNHNY and SVGAGI (reference sequence). CDR3 length: 15 residues. CDR3 sequence reads: CASSPGSGNTDTQYF. The CDR3 DNA sequence: TGTGCCAGCAGTCCGGGTTCCGGTAACACAGATACGCAGTATTTT.

In its sample, this clonotype was seen a few times. The genes are TRBV3-1 and TRBJ2-7; 9 bases are shared with TRBD2. Germline-derived CDR1 and CDR2 are LGHDT and YNNKEL (reference sequence). Trimming cost V 8 bases and J 0 bases; bases outside gene matches: 8. The CDR3 length is 15 residues. CDR3 coding DNA: TGTGCCAGCGGACCGAGCGGGAGGAGCTCCTACGAGCAGTACTTC. Amino acid sequence: CASGPSGRSSYEQYF.

The chain links TRBV6-1 to TRBJ2-4; the match to TRBD1 covers 9 bases. Germline assignment: CDR1 MNHNS and CDR2 SASEGT. CDR3 length: 19 amino acids. With 0 bases clipped from V and 1 base from J, the junction kept 10 bases outside the gene matches. The DNA of the CDR3 is TGTGCCAGCAGTGAAGCCGGGACAGGGTGGCCCCTGGCCAAAAACATTCAGTACTTC. Its protein is CASSEAGTGWPLAKNIQYF.

Only a few counts were recorded for this clonotype. This chain uses TRBV2 with TRBJ2-7; 7 nucleotides match TRBD1. CDR3 length: 13 residues. CDR1 is SNHLY, CDR2 FYNNEI, per germline. V shed 7 bases and J 3 bases; nucleotides not matched to a gene: 6. DNA of the CDR3: TGTGCCAGCACCCGACAGGGTAACTACGAGCAGTACTTC. This translates into CASTRQGNYEQYF.

This clonotype showed up just a few times. The chain joins TRBV2 to TRBJ1-5; TRBD1 aligns across 8 bases. The V gene end was trimmed by 7 bases and the J gene end by 7 bases; junction bases not matched to a gene: 12. There are 15 residues in the CDR3. Germline CDR1 is SNHLY and CDR2 is FYNNEI. Here the CDR3 reads CASTTGRGPGQPQHF. CDR3 nucleotides: TGTGCCAGCACGACCGGCAGGGGGCCGGGGCAGCCCCAGCATTTT.

This clonotype has ten or more counts. The chain joins TRBV9 to TRBJ2-3, with D hard to call. Germline CDR1 reads SGDLS; CDR2 reads YYNGEE. CDR3 length: 11 amino acids. With 7 bases removed from V and 5 bases from J, the gap between germline ends came to 8 bases. Here the CDR3 reads CASGRGDTQYF. The CDR3 DNA reads TGTGCCAGCGGACGCGGAGATACGCAGTATTTT.

V usage is TRBV10-2 and J usage is TRBJ2-3; 7 positions match TRBD1. CDR3 length: 13 amino acids. Germline assignment: CDR1 WSHSY and CDR2 SAAADI. Trimming removed 1 base from V and 7 bases from J; junction bases left unmatched: 2. In nucleotides, the CDR3 is TGCGCCAGCAGTGAGTGGGGACAGCATACGCAGTATTTT. It translates to CASSEWGQHTQYF.

This clonotype was observed at least ten times. No conserved phenylalanine or tryptophan is present at the end of the CDR3, so a read error is the likely explanation. The DNA is omitted, as the CDR3 cannot be located on it reliably, and the CDR3 follows TCRdb's listing. The chain carries TRBV12-3 or TRBV12-4 and TRBJ1-2. The CDR3 numbers 12 amino acids, ends counted. CDR3 in amino acids: CASSFGRQLPII.

This clonotype was picked up a small number of times. This sequence joins TRBV6-1 and TRBJ2-2; the D gene could be TRBD1 or TRBD2 (7 bases each). CDR3 length: 16 amino acids. V was trimmed by 6 bases and J by 3 bases, leaving 17 bases between them. Germline lookup yields CDR1 MNHNS and CDR2 SASEGT. The CDR3 loop reads CASRRGQGGDTGELFF. The CDR3 bases are TGTGCCAGCAGGAGGGGGCAGGGGGGGGACACCGGGGAGCTGTTTTTT.

V is TRBV4-2 and J is TRBJ2-5; the match to TRBD2 covers 10 bases. The J segment lost 0 bases and the V segment lost 3 bases, leaving 10 bases of the junction unmatched. The CDR3 has 18 residues. CDR1 is LGHNA, CDR2 YNFKEQ, per germline. DNA of the CDR3: TGTGCCAGCAGCCATCTCGGAGATAGCGGGGGGTACCAAGAGACCCAGTACTTC. This encodes CASSHLGDSGGYQETQYF.

This clonotype was detected many times. The J gene is TRBJ2-5, the V gene TRBV12-1; no check of the table's D call, TRBD1, against the DNA was made. TRBV12-1 is classified as a pseudogene. CDR3 size: 12 residues. In nucleotides, the CDR3 is TGTGCCAGCAGCTTCCCTGGGGAGACCCAGTACTTC. This codes for CASSFPGETQYF.

The table lists this clonotype with a few counts. This chain's CDR3 is CATSTRAPTDTQYF. CDR3 bases: TGTGCCACCAGCACGAGGGCTCCCACAGATACGCAGTATTTT. The V gene is TRBV15, the J gene TRBJ2-3; D is possibly TRBD2 (5 bases). The ends were cut back, 4 bases at V and 2 bases at J, with 10 bases in the middle. The CDR3 is made up of 14 amino acids. Germline V gene lookup returns CDR1 LNHNV and CDR2 YYDKDF (reference sequence).

A few counts support this clonotype. This chain connects TRBV9 to TRBJ2-7; maybe TRBD1 (7 bases). The CDR3 is 15 amino acids. CDR1 and CDR2 (germline): SGDLS, YYNGEE. V lost 4 bases, J lost 4 bases, and 18 bases lay in between. CDR3 DNA sequence: TGTGCCAGCAGCCTAGGGGGGACAGATCAGTACGAGCAGTACTTC. It specifies CASSLGGTDQYEQYF.

V usage is TRBV12-3 or TRBV12-4 and J usage is TRBJ1-5, with a possible D match to TRBD1 (6 bases). Trimming removed 6 bases from V and 3 bases from J, with 15 bases in between. This CDR3 has 15 amino acids. The CDR3 coding sequence is TGTGCCAGCAGCCGGGGGGGGGCAGACAATCAGCCCCAGCATTTT. This translates into CASSRGGADNQPQHF.

This clonotype was counted at least ten times. The chain couples TRBV6-1 to TRBJ1-4; D remains ambiguous. The CDR3 is made up of 14 amino acids. Trimming removed 2 bases at V and 8 bases at J, with 12 bases between. Germline CDR1 and CDR2: MNHNS and SASEGT. CDR3 coding DNA: TGTGCCAGCAGTGAACGGCCCAGCAAAGAAAAACTGTTTTTT. It encodes CASSERPSKEKLFF.

At least ten counts were recorded for this clonotype. This chain uses TRBV2 with TRBJ1-5; no reliable D call. From germline, CDR1 is SNHLY and CDR2 FYNNEI. CDR3 length: 15 residues. Trimming removed 5 bases at V and 0 bases at J, with 11 bases between. The CDR3 DNA follows: TGTGCCAGCAGTCGAAGAGGGTATAGCAATCAGCCCCAGCATTTT. As protein: CASSRRGYSNQPQHF.